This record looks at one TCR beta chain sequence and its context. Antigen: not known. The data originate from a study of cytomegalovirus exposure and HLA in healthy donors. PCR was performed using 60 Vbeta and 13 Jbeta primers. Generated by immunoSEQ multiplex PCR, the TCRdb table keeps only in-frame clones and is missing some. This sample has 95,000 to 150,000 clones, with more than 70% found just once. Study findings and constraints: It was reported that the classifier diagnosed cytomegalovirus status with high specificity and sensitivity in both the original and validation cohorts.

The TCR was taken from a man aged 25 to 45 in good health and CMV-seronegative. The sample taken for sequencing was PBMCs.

CDR3 bases: TGTGCCACCAGCAGAGCCGCAGGGAACACCGGGGAGCTGTTTTTT. This encodes CATSRAAGNTGELFF. The V gene is TRBV15, the J gene TRBJ2-2; the D is unclear. CDR1 and CDR2 from the germline V gene are LNHNV and YYDKDF (reference sequence). V was shortened by 1 base and J by 1 base, with 7 bases between the two germline ends. The CDR3 loop spans 15 amino acids.